The T cell receptor (beta chain) described here comes from a study of blood T cell repertoires in COVID-19. Generated by immunoSEQ multiplex PCR, the TCRdb table keeps only in-frame clones and is missing some. This sample has 150,000 to 200,000 clones, with over 75% found just once. There are 15 residues in the CDR3. Germline CDR1 MGHRA, CDR2 YSYEKL. Trimming stripped 0 bases from V and 4 bases from J, with 9 bases between. The TCR was taken from a man in his fifties or sixties with acute or convalescent COVID-19. This sequence joins TRBV4-1 and TRBJ2-2; D may be TRBD2 (5 bases). The sample was peripheral blood. The DNA of the CDR3 is TGCGCCAGCAGCCAAGATTCGGGATCCACCGGGGAGCTGTTTTTT. It yields the protein CASSQDSGSTGELFF.